What follows are 22 T cell receptor beta chains derived from one specimen sequenced in a study of T-cell memory formation after mild COVID-19. TCRdb analysed the 5' RACE reads with MiXCR anew, one entry per CDR3 protein. The sample lists some 410,000 distinct CDR3 sequences; 20% to 30% were seen once. Input material: PBMCs or a T cell subset sorted from them (not recorded which). Receptors originate from an adult woman who had mild COVID-19 (a few samples of this study predate the infection). Cell type and time point are not known.

This chain connects TRBV25-1 to TRBJ1-1; no reliable D call. The CDR3 loop spans 13 amino acids. The germline CDR1 and CDR2 sequences are MGHDK and SYGVNS. The germline V and J ends were trimmed by 8 bases and 8 bases, with 18 bases remaining between them. The CDR3 DNA is TGTGCCAGCTCTGACCTAGGTTCTCCAGAAGCTTTCTTT. Translation gives CASSDLGSPEAFF.

This clonotype has a handful of counts. The rearrangement uses TRBV5-5 and TRBJ2-6; no clear D gene. Trimming pared 2 bases from V and 0 bases from J, leaving 12 bases between. The germline V gene encodes CDR1 SGHKS and CDR2 YYEKEE (reference sequence). The CDR3 sequence is 17 residues long. CDR3 sequence reads: CASSFEQYSSGANVLTF. The DNA of the CDR3 is TGTGCCAGCAGCTTCGAGCAGTACAGCTCTGGGGCCAACGTCCTGACTTTC. Full variable domain (remainder filled in from reference TRBV5-5 and TRBJ2-6): DAGVTQSPTHLIKTRGQQVTLRCSPISGHKSVSWYQQVLGQGPQFIFQYYEKEERGRGNFPDRFSARQFPNYSSELNVNALLLGDSALYLCASSFEQYSSGANVLTFGAGSRLTVL.

This clonotype is a singleton in its sample. V is TRBV15 and J is TRBJ1-1; 9 nucleotides agree with TRBD1. There are 16 residues in the CDR3. The germline V gene encodes CDR1 LNHNV and CDR2 YYDKDF (reference sequence). The J segment lost 3 bases and the V segment lost 2 bases, leaving 7 bases of the junction unmatched. This chain's CDR3 is CATSRIPGQGYTEAFF. Written as DNA, the CDR3 is TGTGCCACCAGCAGAATCCCGGGACAGGGATACACTGAAGCTTTCTTT.

This clonotype was counted once. The V gene is TRBV27, the J gene TRBJ1-5; 10 positions agree with TRBD1. This CDR3 contains 15 residues. With 5 bases clipped from V and 2 bases from J, the junction kept 3 bases outside the gene matches. CDR1 and CDR2 (germline): MNHEY, SMNVEV (reference sequence). For the CDR3, the DNA is TGTGCCAGCAGTGACAGGGGGCTCGGCAATCAGCCCCAGCATTTT. Its protein product is CASSDRGLGNQPQHF.

A few counts support this clonotype. V and J are TRBV4-3 and TRBJ2-3, with 8 bases fitting TRBD2. V was pared by 0 bases and J by 1 base, with 6 bases of the junction left unmatched. Germline values: CDR1 LGHNA, CDR2 YSLEER. The CDR3 spans 17 residues. The chain's CDR3 is CASSQEGLAGGTDTQYF. The CDR3, as DNA: TGCGCCAGCAGCCAAGAAGGGCTAGCGGGCGGCACAGATACGCAGTATTTT.

The V call is TRBV4-1, the J call TRBJ2-7, with 16 bases that match TRBD2. The germline V gene encodes CDR1 MGHRA and CDR2 YSYEKL. J gave up 2 bases and V 2 bases, and 15 bases lay outside the gene matches. This CDR3 is 21 amino acids long. CDR3 sequence: CASSQKEGLAGGFPQPYEQYF. The CDR3 coding sequence is TGCGCCAGCAGCCAAAAGGAGGGACTAGCGGGAGGGTTCCCCCAGCCCTACGAGCAGTACTTC.

This clonotype has more than one count but fewer than ten. The chain has TRBV11-3 and TRBJ2-1; TRBD1 agrees at 7 bases. CDR1 is SGHNT and CDR2 is YENEEA in the germline V gene. Trimming removed 1 base from V and 1 base from J; junction bases left unmatched: 4. The CDR3 is made up of 16 amino acids. In nucleotides, the CDR3 is TGTGCCAGCAGCTTAGCCGGGACAGAGTCCTACAATGAGCAGTTCTTC. It is translated as CASSLAGTESYNEQFF.

The CDR3 here is CASSFPSGSNEQFF. DNA for the CDR3: TGTGCCAGCAGCTTCCCTAGCGGGAGCAATGAGCAGTTCTTC. The V gene is TRBV7-9, the J gene TRBJ2-1, with TRBD2 matching over 10 bases. This CDR3 comprises 14 residues. Losses at the gene ends were 3 bases for V and 6 bases for J; bases not matched to a gene: 2. Germline V lookup: CDR1 SEHNR, CDR2 FQNEAQ (reference sequence).

The chain links TRBV20-1 to TRBJ1-2; 7 bases align to TRBD1. The CDR3 has 13 residues. Germline V CDR1 and CDR2: DFQATT, SNEGSKA (reference sequence). V shed 6 bases and J 4 bases; nucleotides not matched to a gene: 8. The CDR3 DNA reads as TGCAGTGCCCCCTCCGGGACAGCCTATGGCTACACCTTC. Amino acids: CSAPSGTAYGYTF.

The rearrangement joins TRBV5-1 to TRBJ1-3; no firm D call. The germline gives CDR1 SGHRS, CDR2 YFSETQ. The V and J ends lost 1 base and 0 bases respectively, with 8 bases between them. The CDR3 sequence is 15 residues long. DNA of the CDR3: TGCGCCAGCAGCTTGTGGGAGAACTCTGGAAACACCATATATTTT. This encodes CASSLWENSGNTIYF.

V usage is TRBV5-1 and J usage is TRBJ2-7; 11 bases map to TRBD1. J was trimmed by 3 bases and V by 1 base; bases with no gene match: 3. Germline V gene lookup returns CDR1 SGHRS and CDR2 YFSETQ. The CDR3 consists of 15 residues. The DNA of the CDR3 is TGCGCCAGCAGCTTGTCCGGGACAGGGGGCTACGAGCAGTACTTC. Its translation: CASSLSGTGGYEQYF.

The gene calls are TRBV11-1 and TRBJ2-6; maybe TRBD1 (6 bases). V was shortened by 6 bases and J by 3 bases, with 12 bases between the two germline ends. CDR3 length: 15 amino acids. The V gene's germline CDR1 is SGHAT and CDR2 FQDESV (reference sequence). CDR3 coding DNA: TGTGCCAGCAGAACCGGACAGCTTGGGGCCAACGTCCTGACTTTC. Its protein product is CASRTGQLGANVLTF.

This clonotype showed up many times. This sequence joins TRBV5-4 and TRBJ2-5; D perhaps matches TRBD2 (5 bases). Germline loops: CDR1 SGHNT, CDR2 YYREEE (reference sequence). This CDR3 has 13 residues. Trimming stripped 4 bases from V and 4 bases from J, with 11 bases between. CDR3 coding DNA: TGTGCCAGCAGCCCCGGACGGGGAGAGACCCAGTACTTC. Residues: CASSPGRGETQYF.

The sample holds a few counts of this clonotype. The V and J genes are TRBV6-1 and TRBJ2-7; D unresolved. The CDR3 spans 15 residues. The germline gives CDR1 MNHNS, CDR2 SASEGT. The ends were cut back, 0 bases at V and 3 bases at J, with 12 bases in the middle. CDR3 in amino acids: CASSEARTVIYEQYF. DNA for the CDR3: TGTGCCAGCAGTGAAGCGAGGACGGTTATCTACGAGCAGTACTTC.

V usage is TRBV5-1 and J usage is TRBJ1-2, with 7 bases aligning to TRBD1. V lost 3 bases, J lost 3 bases, and 8 bases stayed unmatched. Germline V gene data show CDR1 as SGHRS and CDR2 as YFSETQ. This CDR3 spans 15 amino acids. CDR3 protein: CASSSGPTGDYGYTF. The DNA of the CDR3 is TGCGCCAGCAGCTCCGGTCCCACAGGGGACTATGGCTACACCTTC.

V and J are TRBV7-3 and TRBJ2-1; possibly TRBD1 for D (7 bases). Trimming took 1 base from V and 9 from J, leaving 16 bases between them. This CDR3 spans 15 amino acids. The V gene's germline CDR1 is SGHTA and CDR2 FQGTGA. CDR3 in DNA: TGTGCCAGCAGCTTAATCAGGGGGGATAGAGGTGAGCAGTTCTTC. The encoded protein is CASSLIRGDRGEQFF. The complete variable domain, with remaining parts taken from reference TRBV7-3 and TRBJ2-1, reads GAGVSQTPSNKVTEKGKYVELRCDPISGHTALYWYRQSLGQGPEFLIYFQGTGAADDSGLPNDRFFAVRPEGSVSTLKIQRTERGDSAVYLCASSLIRGDRGEQFFGPGTRLTVL.

There are a few counts of this clonotype. This chain connects TRBV7-9 to TRBJ1-2, with unresolved D. CDR1 is SEHNR and CDR2 is FQNEAQ in the germline V gene (reference sequence). V was trimmed by 1 base and J by 9 bases, leaving 15 bases between them. The CDR3 spans 14 residues. DNA for the CDR3: TGTGCCAGCAGCTTAGAGGAGGACGATCACCGCTACACCTTC. It codes for CASSLEEDDHRYTF.

This clonotype was detected only a few times. The rearrangement links TRBV5-1 to TRBJ1-2; tentatively, D is TRBD1 (5 bases). CDR1 SGHRS and CDR2 YFSETQ come from the germline V gene. The CDR3 runs 14 residues. V lost 4 bases, J lost 5 bases, and 15 bases lay in between. CDR3 coding DNA: TGCGCCAGCAGCCCCGGGGGACGGACTTATGGCTACACCTTC. It translates to CASSPGGRTYGYTF.

The chain couples TRBV20-1 to TRBJ2-4; maybe TRBD2 (5 bases). The V end was cut by 5 bases, the J end by 8 bases, with 10 bases between. Looked up from germline, CDR1 is DFQATT and CDR2 is SNEGSKA (reference sequence). This CDR3 region has 11 residues. DNA for the CDR3: TGCAGTGCTCTCTGGGAGTACATTCAGTACTTC. The encoded protein is CSALWEYIQYF.

This clonotype turned up a few times. The genes are TRBV4-2 and TRBJ1-2; no firm D call. V lost 1 base to trimming and J lost 5 bases, with 17 bases between them. The CDR3 runs 16 residues. The germline V gene encodes CDR1 LGHNA and CDR2 YNFKEQ. CDR3 region: CASSQAVTLGGYGYTF. CDR3 bases: TGTGCCAGCAGCCAAGCTGTGACCCTCGGTGGATATGGCTACACCTTC.

The V call is TRBV5-1, the J call TRBJ1-2, with 8 bases lining up with TRBD1. Germline loops: CDR1 SGHRS, CDR2 YFSETQ. The CDR3 is 15 amino acids. V lost 7 bases and J lost 2; bases outside the gene matches: 10. The CDR3 DNA sequence: TGCGCCAGCGGGGCAGGGGGCGCGGAAAACTATGGCTACACCTTC. Translation: CASGAGGAENYGYTF.

V and J are TRBV29-1 and TRBJ2-5, with 8 nucleotides matching TRBD1. After removal of 4 bases from V and 4 bases from J, the junction contained 8 bases not matched to a gene. The CDR3 length is 14 residues. The germline V gene encodes CDR1 SQVTM and CDR2 ANQGSEA. The CDR3 DNA reads TGCAGCGTTGTGGCCAGGGGGCTCCCAGAGACCCAGTACTTC. Its translation is CSVVARGLPETQYF.